A single sample is the source of the 8 T cell receptor beta chains below, sequenced in a study of blood T cell repertoires in COVID-19. Assay used: immunoSEQ multiplex PCR; TCRdb lists only in-frame clones, some missing. The data show around 130,000 clones, about 83% seen once. The sequenced material came from peripheral blood. The source of these receptors is a woman aged 45-60 years with acute or convalescent COVID-19.

The CDR3 loop reads CASSRYAGPNTGELFF. The CDR3 DNA sequence: TGTGCCAGCAGCCGGTACGCGGGGCCGAACACCGGGGAGCTGTTTTTT. V is TRBV3-1 (or the pseudogene TRBV3-2) and J is TRBJ2-2; a possible D gene is TRBD2 (6 bases). V was cut by 4 bases and J by 0 bases, with 12 bases left in between. CDR1 is LGHDT, CDR2 YNNKEL, per germline (reference sequence). CDR3 length equals 16 residues.

The V and J genes are TRBV19 and TRBJ2-4, with 8 bases lining up with TRBD1. CDR3 size: 14 residues. Germline assignment: CDR1 LNHDA and CDR2 SQIVND (reference sequence). The V and J ends lost 10 bases and 4 bases, in that order; junction bases with no gene match: 9. This chain's CDR3 is CATTTRTGKNIQYF. The DNA of the CDR3 is TGTGCCACTACCACCCGGACAGGGAAAAACATTCAGTACTTC.

V gene TRBV30 combines with J gene TRBJ2-5; 7 positions agree with TRBD2. Germline V gene data show CDR1 as GTSNPN and CDR2 as SVGIG (reference sequence). V gave up 8 bases and J gave up 4 bases; unmatched junction bases: 7. This CDR3 spans 12 amino acids. CDR3 DNA: TGTGCCGGATCGGGGGGTGGAGAGACCCAGTACTTC. This translates into CAGSGGGETQYF.

The chain combines TRBV20-1 with TRBJ1-6; 7 nucleotides line up with TRBD1. This CDR3 is built from 15 residues. Trimming removed 3 bases from V and 7 bases from J; junction bases left unmatched: 9. CDR1 is DFQATT and CDR2 is SNEGSKA in the germline V gene (reference sequence). This CDR3 is CSASLPGTANSPLHF. The CDR3 DNA follows: TGCAGTGCTAGTCTCCCCGGGACAGCAAATTCACCCCTCCACTTT.

The V gene is TRBV5-8, the J gene TRBJ1-2, with 7 bases fitting TRBD1. The germline gives CDR1 SGHTS, CDR2 YDEGEE. J was trimmed by 3 bases and V by 4 bases; bases with no gene match: 6. The CDR3 contains 14 residues. Here the CDR3 reads CASSRTGVHYGYTF. The CDR3 DNA sequence: TGTGCCAGCAGCAGAACAGGGGTTCACTATGGCTACACCTTC.

The chain carries TRBV18 and TRBJ2-7; a weak D match, TRBD1 (6 bases). CDR3 length: 15 residues. Deletions cut 3 bases from V and 5 bases from J, with 17 bases between. Germline V lookup: CDR1 KGHSH, CDR2 LQKENI. The CDR3 DNA sequence: TGTGCCAGCTCACCGCCACAGGGCATCCCCCACGAGCAGTACTTC. Protein sequence: CASSPPQGIPHEQYF.

V gene TRBV18 combines with J gene TRBJ2-5; TRBD2 aligns across 11 bases. Germline lookup yields CDR1 KGHSH and CDR2 LQKENI. J lost 1 base, V lost 3 bases, and 1 base had no gene match. This CDR3 region has 15 residues. The CDR3 protein is CASSPLAGGQETQYF. CDR3 nucleotide sequence: TGTGCCAGCTCACCGCTAGCGGGGGGCCAAGAGACCCAGTACTTC.

The chain uses TRBV6-5 and TRBJ1-5, with D perhaps matching TRBD1 (5 bases). Germline V gene data show CDR1 as MNHEY and CDR2 as SVGAGI. This CDR3 is built from 13 residues. V shed 10 bases and J shed 5 bases, with 15 bases lying between them. CDR3 DNA sequence: TGTGCCACTCGTCCGGGGGTGCATCAGCCCCAGCATTTT. As protein: CATRPGVHQPQHF.